A single sample gave rise to the 16 T cell receptor beta chains below, sequenced in a study of T cell responses to AZD1222 COVID-19 vaccine. Data came from immunoSEQ multiplex PCR; TCRdb stores just in-frame clones and leaves some out. This table has 75,000 to 85,000 clones, roughly 90% appearing once. Sequences were derived from peripheral blood, sampled 28 days after the second AZD1222 dose. All receptors come from an adult who received the AZD1222 COVID-19 vaccine.

This rearrangement joins TRBV6-6 to TRBJ1-1; TRBD1 is a possible D gene (6 bases). Germline lookup yields CDR1 MNHNY and CDR2 SVGAGI (reference sequence). V was shortened by 4 bases and J by 7 bases, with 10 bases between the two germline ends. The CDR3 contains 12 residues. The CDR3 DNA reads as TGTGCCAGCAGTTTTAGACAGGATGAAGCTTTCTTT. Residues: CASSFRQDEAFF.

The J gene is TRBJ1-1, the V gene TRBV18; TRBD1 is a possible D gene (5 bases). Germline V CDR1 and CDR2: KGHSH, LQKENI. The CDR3 totals 16 residues. V lost 4 bases, J lost 4 bases, and 19 bases lay in between. As DNA, the CDR3 is TGTGCCAGCTCACGAAACCCCCGGGGGTTGGGCACTGAAGCTTTCTTT. Its translation: CASSRNPRGLGTEAFF.

The chain joins TRBV25-1 to TRBJ2-1, with D maybe TRBD2 (5 bases). The CDR3 runs 13 residues. Germline V lookup: CDR1 MGHDK, CDR2 SYGVNS. The V and J ends lost 7 bases and 4 bases respectively, with 11 bases between them. In DNA form, the CDR3 reads TGTGCCAGCACGGCGGGCGCATACAATGAGCAGTTCTTC. Its protein is CASTAGAYNEQFF.

Here the CDR3 DNA reads TGTGCCACCAGCCGGGAGGGGGTGTATAATTCACCCCTCCACTTT. Protein: CATSREGVYNSPLHF. J is TRBJ1-6 and V is TRBV15; TRBD1 is a possible D gene (6 bases). The germline V gene encodes CDR1 LNHNV and CDR2 YYDKDF (reference sequence). The CDR3 has 15 residues. The V end lost 5 bases, the J end lost 4 bases, and 12 bases lay between the germline ends.

This clone was seen a single time. This chain connects TRBV5-6 to TRBJ2-3, with 14 bases identical to TRBD2. The CDR3 has 17 amino acids. Germline loops: CDR1 SGHDT, CDR2 YYEEEE. The trim removed 1 base at V and 7 bases at J, leaving 8 bases unmatched. CDR3 nucleotides: TGTGCCAGCAGCTTGCCCTCGACTAGCGGGGGGGCTAATACGCAGTATTTT. Its protein is CASSLPSTSGGANTQYF.

A single count supports this clone. This rearrangement joins TRBV28 to TRBJ2-1; D perhaps matches TRBD2 (6 bases). The germline CDR1 and CDR2 sequences are MDHEN and SYDVKM. Trimming cost V 3 bases and J 6 bases, with 15 bases left between them. This CDR3 region has 15 residues. CDR3 DNA sequence: TGTGCCAGCAGTTTCGTACGGGAGATGGGCAATGAGCAGTTCTTC. Protein sequence: CASSFVREMGNEQFF.

The chain has TRBV11-2 and TRBJ2-3, with unresolved D. The CDR3 is made up of 16 amino acids. Per the germline V gene, CDR1 is SGHAT and CDR2 is FQNNGV. The V end lost 5 bases, the J end lost 1 base, and 16 bases lay between the germline ends. The CDR3 DNA sequence: TGTGCCAGCAGCACCAGGCCCCCCACGGGCACAGATACGCAGTATTTT. Encoded protein: CASSTRPPTGTDTQYF.

This clone has more than one count but fewer than ten. The V call is TRBV7-9, the J call TRBJ1-2; 7 bases map to TRBD1. This CDR3 is 14 amino acids long. Germline V lookup: CDR1 SEHNR, CDR2 FQNEAQ (reference sequence). The V segment lost 1 base and the J segment 4 bases; nucleotides outside the gene matches: 3. CDR3 nucleotides: TGTGCCAGCAGCTTAGGCCGGGACAGCTATGGCTACACCTTC. Its translation: CASSLGRDSYGYTF.

This clone has a handful of counts. The chain uses TRBV30 and TRBJ1-1; 7 bases are shared with TRBD1. Germline trimming cut 4 bases from V and 1 base from J; bases unmatched to any gene: 3. Germline CDR1 is GTSNPN and CDR2 is SVGIG (reference sequence). CDR3 length equals 13 residues. The chain's CDR3 is CAWIGTANTEAFF. The CDR3 nucleotides are TGTGCCTGGATAGGGACAGCGAACACTGAAGCTTTCTTT.

The chain recombines TRBV2 with TRBJ2-1; TRBD1 matches at 8 bases. The CDR3 is 14 residues long. Germline CDR1 is SNHLY and CDR2 is FYNNEI. Germline trimming cut 5 bases from V and 9 bases from J; bases unmatched to any gene: 9. The CDR3 DNA reads TGTGCCAGCAGTTTAGGACAGGGATCCGGTGAGCAGTTCTTC. This gives the protein CASSLGQGSGEQFF.

This chain links TRBV27 with TRBJ2-4, with 7 bases aligning to TRBD2. CDR3 size: 11 residues. V was clipped by 5 bases and J by 14 bases; unmatched bases: 6. Germline CDR1 reads MNHEY; CDR2 reads SMNVEV (reference sequence). The DNA for the CDR3 is TGTGCCAGCAGTAGCGGGGCTAAGGAGTACTTC. It yields the protein CASSSGAKEYF.

This chain links TRBV5-4 with TRBJ1-1, with TRBD1 matching 8 bases. Trimming removed 0 bases from V and 11 bases from J; junction bases left unmatched: 6. The CDR3 runs to 13 residues. The germline CDR1 and CDR2 sequences are SGHNT and YYREEE (reference sequence). This CDR3 is CASSLAGTGLAFF. In nucleotides, the CDR3 is TGTGCCAGCAGCTTGGCCGGGACAGGTTTGGCTTTCTTT.

The chain links TRBV28 to TRBJ2-6; D not resolved. This CDR3 has 13 residues. From germline, CDR1 is MDHEN and CDR2 SYDVKM. V was pared by 2 bases and J by 2 bases, with 1 base between. The CDR3 protein is CASSLPGANVLTF. Written as DNA, the CDR3 is TGTGCCAGCAGTTTACCTGGGGCCAACGTCCTGACTTTC.

The chain uses TRBV11-1 and TRBJ2-7, with 7 positions matching TRBD2. Germline V lookup: CDR1 SGHAT, CDR2 FQDESV (reference sequence). The J segment lost 0 bases and the V segment lost 3 bases, leaving 2 bases of the junction unmatched. This CDR3 is 14 amino acids long. This chain's CDR3 is CASSLGGSSYEQYF. The CDR3 DNA sequence: TGTGCCAGCAGCTTGGGAGGGTCCTCCTACGAGCAGTACTTC.

The genes are TRBV28 and TRBJ2-2, with 9 bases aligning to TRBD2. The germline gives CDR1 MDHEN, CDR2 SYDVKM. The CDR3 totals 16 residues. V shed 5 bases, J shed 1 base, and the junction held 5 bases outside the gene matches. As DNA, the CDR3 is TGTGCCAGCAGTAATGAAGCGGGGGGGAACACCGGGGAGCTGTTTTTT. It is translated as CASSNEAGGNTGELFF.

As to this clone: The junction and the germline gene differ at one end; a read error may be behind it. The rearrangement uses TRBV28 and TRBJ2-3; D gene ambiguous. The CDR3 runs to 15 residues. CDR1 is MDHEN and CDR2 is SYDVKM in the germline V gene. For the CDR3, the DNA is TGTGCCACCAGTTATATCGCAGTTGGCACAGATACGCAGTATTTT. Protein: CATSYIAVGTDTQYF.